Sequencing of this T cell receptor beta chain was carried out in a study of shared clonotypes between healthy human individuals. On the study more broadly: CD4 naive and memory got three plates each, CD8 naive two, CD8 memory one. Whole-study results and caveats: The study found lower generation probabilities in non-shared clonotypes than in those shared by all four donors. Clonotype sharing across donors was expected to vary with sequencing depth.

Comment on this clone: The antigen is not known.

Germline values: CDR1 SGHRS, CDR2 YFSETQ. The CDR3 is 14 residues long. Trimming left V 4 bases short and J 5 bases short, with 16 bases between. The investigators split CD4+ cells into a CD45RA+ naive subset and a CD45RA-negative memory subset. TCRdb's table, derived via immunoSEQ multiplex PCR, lists solely in-frame clones and lacks some. This table holds over a million clones, roughly 74% found once. The sequence came from a man aged 18 to 30 in good health. Some clones in this sample may be carry-over from other donors' samples. The sequencing input was memory CD4+ T cells from PBMCs. Subset reported: CD45RA-negative fraction. This chain connects TRBV5-1 to TRBJ2-7, with D perhaps TRBD1 or TRBD2 (7 bases each). The CDR3 DNA reads as TGCGCCAGCAGCCTCCAGGGGGGGCGTAACGAGCAGTACTTC. This codes for CASSLQGGRNEQYF.